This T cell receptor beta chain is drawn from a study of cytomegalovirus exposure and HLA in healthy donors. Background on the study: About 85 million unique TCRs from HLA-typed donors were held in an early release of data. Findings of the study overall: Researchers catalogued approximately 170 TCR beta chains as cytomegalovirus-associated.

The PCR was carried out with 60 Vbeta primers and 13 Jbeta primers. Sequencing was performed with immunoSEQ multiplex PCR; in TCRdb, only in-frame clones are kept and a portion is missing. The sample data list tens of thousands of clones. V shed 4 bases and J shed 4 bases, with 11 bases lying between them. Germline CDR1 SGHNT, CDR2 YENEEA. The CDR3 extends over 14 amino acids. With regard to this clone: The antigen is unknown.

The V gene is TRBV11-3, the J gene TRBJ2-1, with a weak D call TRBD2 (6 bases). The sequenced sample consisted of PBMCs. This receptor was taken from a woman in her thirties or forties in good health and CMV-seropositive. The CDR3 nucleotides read TGTGCCAGCAGCTCAACGGCGGGGTACAATGAGCAGTTCTTC. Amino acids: CASSSTAGYNEQFF.